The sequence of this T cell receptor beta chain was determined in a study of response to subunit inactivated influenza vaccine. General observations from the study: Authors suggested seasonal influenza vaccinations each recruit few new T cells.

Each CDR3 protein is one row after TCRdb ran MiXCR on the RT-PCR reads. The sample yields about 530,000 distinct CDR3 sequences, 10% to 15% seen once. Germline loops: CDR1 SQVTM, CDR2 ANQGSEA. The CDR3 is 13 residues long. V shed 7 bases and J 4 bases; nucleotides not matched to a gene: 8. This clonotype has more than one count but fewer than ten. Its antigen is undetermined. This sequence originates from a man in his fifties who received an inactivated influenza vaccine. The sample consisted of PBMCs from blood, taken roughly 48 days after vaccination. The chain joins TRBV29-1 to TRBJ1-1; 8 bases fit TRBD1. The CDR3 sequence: CSAGAGGVTEAFF. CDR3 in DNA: TGCAGCGCGGGGGCAGGGGGCGTCACTGAAGCTTTCTTT.